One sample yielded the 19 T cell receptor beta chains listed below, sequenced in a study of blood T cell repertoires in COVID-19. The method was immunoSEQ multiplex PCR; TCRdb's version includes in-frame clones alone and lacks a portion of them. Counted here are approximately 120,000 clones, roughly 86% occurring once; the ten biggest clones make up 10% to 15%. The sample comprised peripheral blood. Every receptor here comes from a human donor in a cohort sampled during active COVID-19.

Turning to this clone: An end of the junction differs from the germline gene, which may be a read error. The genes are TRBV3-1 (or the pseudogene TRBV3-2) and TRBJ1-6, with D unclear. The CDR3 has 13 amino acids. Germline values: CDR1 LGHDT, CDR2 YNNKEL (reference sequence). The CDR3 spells CASSQGHKSPLHF. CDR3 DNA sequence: TGTGCCAGCAGCCAAGGGCATAAATCACCCCTCCACTTT.

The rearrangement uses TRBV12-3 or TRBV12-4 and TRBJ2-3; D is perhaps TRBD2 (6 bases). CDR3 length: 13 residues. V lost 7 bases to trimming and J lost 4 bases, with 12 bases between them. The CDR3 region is CASTTSGADTQYF. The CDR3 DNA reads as TGTGCCAGCACCACCTCGGGGGCAGATACGCAGTATTTT.

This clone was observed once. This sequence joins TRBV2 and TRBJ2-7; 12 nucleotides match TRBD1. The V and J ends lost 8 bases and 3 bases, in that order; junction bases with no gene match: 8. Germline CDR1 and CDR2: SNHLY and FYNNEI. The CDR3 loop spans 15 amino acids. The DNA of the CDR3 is TGTGCCAGCGGGGGACAGGGGGCGCCGAGCTACGAGCAGTACTTC. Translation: CASGGQGAPSYEQYF.

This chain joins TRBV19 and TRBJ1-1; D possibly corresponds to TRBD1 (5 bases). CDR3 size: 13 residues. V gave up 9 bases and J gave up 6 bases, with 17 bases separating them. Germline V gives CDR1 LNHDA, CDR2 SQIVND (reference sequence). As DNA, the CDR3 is TGTGCCAGCCGGTGGGGGGAGAGGTCTGAAGCTTTCTTT. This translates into CASRWGERSEAFF.

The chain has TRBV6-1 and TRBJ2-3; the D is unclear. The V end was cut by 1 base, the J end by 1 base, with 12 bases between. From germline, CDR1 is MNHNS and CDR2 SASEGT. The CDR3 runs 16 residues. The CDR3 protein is CASSEVRSLGTDTQYF. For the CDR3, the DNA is TGTGCCAGCAGTGAAGTGAGATCGCTGGGCACAGATACGCAGTATTTT.

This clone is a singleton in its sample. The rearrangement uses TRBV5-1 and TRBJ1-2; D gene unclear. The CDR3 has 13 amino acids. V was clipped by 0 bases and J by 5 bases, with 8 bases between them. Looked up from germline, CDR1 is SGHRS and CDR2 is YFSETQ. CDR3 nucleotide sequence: TGCGCCAGCAGCTTGGACAGCCAGTATGGCTACACCTTC. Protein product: CASSLDSQYGYTF.

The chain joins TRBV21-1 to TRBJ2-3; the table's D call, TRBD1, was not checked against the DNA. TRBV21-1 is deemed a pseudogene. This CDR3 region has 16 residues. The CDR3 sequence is CASSKAPGQGKDTQYF. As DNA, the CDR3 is TGTGCCAGCAGCAAAGCCCCGGGACAGGGGAAAGATACGCAGTATTTT.

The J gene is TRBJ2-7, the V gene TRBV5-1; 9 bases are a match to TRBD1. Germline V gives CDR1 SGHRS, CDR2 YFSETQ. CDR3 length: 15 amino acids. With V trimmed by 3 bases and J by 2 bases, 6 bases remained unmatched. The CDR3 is CASSYNRDRAYEQYF. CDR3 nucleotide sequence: TGCGCCAGCAGCTACAACCGGGACAGGGCCTACGAGCAGTACTTC. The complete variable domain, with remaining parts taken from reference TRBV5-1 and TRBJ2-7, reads KAGVTQTPRYLIKTRGQQVTLSCSPISGHRSVSWYQQTPGQGLQFLFEYFSETQRNKGNFPGRFSGRQFSNSRSEMNVSTLELGDSALYLCASSYNRDRAYEQYFGPGTRLTVT.

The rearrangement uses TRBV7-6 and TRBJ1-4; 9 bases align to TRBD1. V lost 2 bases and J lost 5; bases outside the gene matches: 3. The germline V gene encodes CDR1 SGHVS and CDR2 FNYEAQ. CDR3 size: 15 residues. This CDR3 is CASSLPTGGNEKLFF. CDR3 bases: TGTGCCAGCAGCTTACCGACAGGGGGGAATGAAAAACTGTTTTTT.

CDR3 residues: CASSPLRALNYEQYF. CDR3 DNA sequence: TGTGCCAGCTCACCCCTCAGGGCCCTAAACTACGAGCAGTACTTC. The chain is built from TRBV18 and TRBJ2-7; perhaps TRBD1 as D (5 bases). V was shortened by 3 bases and J by 3 bases, with 15 bases between the two germline ends. Germline CDR1 reads KGHSH; CDR2 reads LQKENI. The CDR3 contains 15 residues. The whole variable domain, remainder taken from reference TRBV18 and TRBJ2-7, is NAGVMQNPRHLVRRRGQEARLRCSPMKGHSHVYWYRQLPEEGLKFMVYLQKENIIDESGMPKERFSAEFPKEGPSILRIQQVVRGDSAAYFCASSPLRALNYEQYFGPGTRLTVT.

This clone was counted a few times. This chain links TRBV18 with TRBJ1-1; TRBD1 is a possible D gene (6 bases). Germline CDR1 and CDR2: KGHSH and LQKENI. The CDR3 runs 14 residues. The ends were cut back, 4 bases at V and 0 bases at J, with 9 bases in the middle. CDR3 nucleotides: TGTGCCAGCTCACTACCAGGGGTGAACACTGAAGCTTTCTTT. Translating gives CASSLPGVNTEAFF. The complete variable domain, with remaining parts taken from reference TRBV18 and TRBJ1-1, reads NAGVMQNPRHLVRRRGQEARLRCSPMKGHSHVYWYRQLPEEGLKFMVYLQKENIIDESGMPKERFSAEFPKEGPSILRIQQVVRGDSAAYFCASSLPGVNTEAFFGQGTRLTVV.

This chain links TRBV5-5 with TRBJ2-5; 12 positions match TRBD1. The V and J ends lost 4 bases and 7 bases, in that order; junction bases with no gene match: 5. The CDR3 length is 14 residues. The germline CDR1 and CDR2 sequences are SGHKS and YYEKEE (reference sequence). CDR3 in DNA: TGTGCCAGCAGCAGGGACAGGGGGCCCGGGACCCAGTACTTC. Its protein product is CASSRDRGPGTQYF.

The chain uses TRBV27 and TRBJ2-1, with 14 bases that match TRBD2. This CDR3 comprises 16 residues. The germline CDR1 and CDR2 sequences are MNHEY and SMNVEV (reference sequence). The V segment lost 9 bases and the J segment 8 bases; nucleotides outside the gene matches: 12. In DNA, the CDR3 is TGTGCCAGTAGGACTAGCGGGGGGCCCTACCACGATGAGCAGTTCTTC. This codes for CASRTSGGPYHDEQFF.

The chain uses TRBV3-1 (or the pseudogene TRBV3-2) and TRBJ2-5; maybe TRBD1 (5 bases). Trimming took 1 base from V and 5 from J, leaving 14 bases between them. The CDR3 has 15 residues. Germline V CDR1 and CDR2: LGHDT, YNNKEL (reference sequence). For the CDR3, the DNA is TGTGCCAGCAGCCAAGGTTCAGGGCTCGGGGAGACCCAGTACTTC. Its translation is CASSQGSGLGETQYF.

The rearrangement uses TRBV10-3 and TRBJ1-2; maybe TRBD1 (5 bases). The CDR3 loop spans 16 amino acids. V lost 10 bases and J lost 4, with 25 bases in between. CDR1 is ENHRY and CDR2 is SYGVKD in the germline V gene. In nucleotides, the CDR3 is TGTGCCACCTGGGGGGGGGAACACTACACGAGCTATGGCTACACCTTC. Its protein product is CATWGGEHYTSYGYTF.

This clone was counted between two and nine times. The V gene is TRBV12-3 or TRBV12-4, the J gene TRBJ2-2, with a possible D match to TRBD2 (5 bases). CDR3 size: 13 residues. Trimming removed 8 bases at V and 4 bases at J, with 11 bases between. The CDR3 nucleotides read TGTGCCAGCGCGAAGGCGGGCACCGGGGAGCTGTTTTTT. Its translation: CASAKAGTGELFF.

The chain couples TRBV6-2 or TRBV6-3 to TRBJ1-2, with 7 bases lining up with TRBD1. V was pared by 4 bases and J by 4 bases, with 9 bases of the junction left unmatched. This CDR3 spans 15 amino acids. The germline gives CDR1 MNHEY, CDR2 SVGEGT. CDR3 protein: CASSSTTGPIYGYTF. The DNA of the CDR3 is TGTGCCAGCAGTTCGACGACAGGGCCGATCTATGGCTACACCTTC.

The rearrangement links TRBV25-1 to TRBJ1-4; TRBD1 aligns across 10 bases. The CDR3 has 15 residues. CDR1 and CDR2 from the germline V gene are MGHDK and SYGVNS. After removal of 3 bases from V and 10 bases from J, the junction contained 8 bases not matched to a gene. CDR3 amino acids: CASSDPGQGRAKLFF. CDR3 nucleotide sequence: TGTGCCAGCAGTGATCCGGGACAGGGGAGGGCAAAACTGTTTTTT.

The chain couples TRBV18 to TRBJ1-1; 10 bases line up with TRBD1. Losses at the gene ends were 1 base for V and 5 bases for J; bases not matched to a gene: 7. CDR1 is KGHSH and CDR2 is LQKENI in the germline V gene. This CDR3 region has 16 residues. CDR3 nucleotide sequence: TGTGCCAGCTCACCACAGACAGGGGGCGCGGGGACTGAAGCTTTCTTT. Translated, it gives CASSPQTGGAGTEAFF.